Shown below are 10 T cell receptor beta chains from a single sample sequenced in a study of blood T cells in healthy people across ages. PCR was performed a second time for 7 to 11 cycles using a sample-barcoded 5' primer and a J-beta primer mix. One entry per CDR3 protein results from TCRdb running MiXCR on the 5' RACE reads. The table has 1.5 million to 2 million distinct CDR3 sequences, about 49% seen once. Sequencing was carried out using blood. Source of these receptors: a woman in her forties in good health.

In its sample, this clonotype was seen a few times. The chain recombines TRBV20-1 with TRBJ2-7, with 7 bases lining up with TRBD2. The end of the DNA aligns better with TRBJ2-5, so the J call may be wrong. Germline CDR1 DFQATT, CDR2 SNEGSKA (reference sequence). CDR3 length: 14 residues. The DNA of the CDR3 is TGCAGTGCTATGGGACTAACAGGAGAAGAGACCCAGTACTTC. Translation gives CSAMGLTGEETQYF.

The V and J genes are TRBV9 and TRBJ2-1; no reliable D call. Germline CDR1 and CDR2: SGDLS and YYNGEE. V lost 3 bases to trimming and J lost 13 bases, with 14 bases between them. CDR3 length equals 12 residues. The CDR3 spells CASSDPRADQFF. In DNA form, the CDR3 reads TGTGCCAGCAGCGACCCACGGGCAGACCAGTTCTTC.

This chain connects TRBV2 to TRBJ2-1; TRBD2 agrees at 12 bases. This CDR3 region has 17 residues. CDR1 and CDR2 (germline): SNHLY, FYNNEI. V dropped 7 bases and J dropped 3; count of bases not matched to a gene: 10. Here the CDR3 DNA reads TGTGCCAGCATCTTCAGACTAGCGGGGGAGATCTACAATGAGCAGTTCTTC. This gives the protein CASIFRLAGEIYNEQFF.

Concerning this clonotype itself: A much larger clone differs by one base, so this may be a read error. The chain uses TRBV6-2 or TRBV6-3 and TRBJ2-7; 8 bases match TRBD1. V lost 6 bases to trimming and J lost 6 bases; unmatched junction nucleotides: 16. Germline V gene data show CDR1 as MNHEY and CDR2 as SVGEGT. The CDR3 has 16 residues. In DNA form, the CDR3 reads TGTGCCAGCAGAAAATTGGGGACAGGCCCAAGGGGCGAGCAGTACTTC. Its protein is CASRKLGTGPRGEQYF.

This clonotype came up a few times. This chain links TRBV7-9 with TRBJ2-7; a possible D gene is TRBD2 (5 bases). V shed 6 bases and J shed 0 bases, with 15 bases lying between them. Germline V lookup: CDR1 SEHNR, CDR2 FQNEAQ (reference sequence). The CDR3 has 15 amino acids. The CDR3 bases are TGTGCCAGCAGGGCGGAGCGGCCAAGCTCCTACGAGCAGTACTTC. Amino acid sequence: CASRAERPSSYEQYF. The whole variable domain, remainder taken from reference TRBV7-9 and TRBJ2-7, is DTGVSQNPRHKITKRGQNVTFRCDPISEHNRLYWYRQTLGQGPEFLTYFQNEAQLEKSRLLSDRFSAERPKGSFSTLEIQRTEQGDSAMYLCASRAERPSSYEQYFGPGTRLTVT.

This clonotype was picked up a small number of times. The chain couples TRBV20-1 to TRBJ2-5, with 7 bases identical to TRBD1. Germline CDR1 is DFQATT and CDR2 is SNEGSKA (reference sequence). V lost 3 bases to trimming and J lost 4 bases; unmatched junction nucleotides: 11. The CDR3 loop spans 15 amino acids. CDR3 sequence (DNA): TGCAGTGCTAGGTCGACCAAGGACAGGATAGAGACCCAGTACTTC. This codes for CSARSTKDRIETQYF.

This clonotype was detected once. The chain is built from TRBV12-3 or TRBV12-4 and TRBJ1-6; D gene unclear. This CDR3 contains 12 residues. The V and J ends lost 6 bases and 14 bases respectively, with 14 bases between them. The CDR3 nucleotides are TGTGCCAGCAGGATCGGGGATTCGGCCCTCCACTTT. Protein sequence: CASRIGDSALHF.

This clonotype came up a few times. The genes are TRBV7-2 and TRBJ1-1; TRBD1 aligns across 7 bases. CDR1 is SGHTA, CDR2 FQGNSA, per germline. J was trimmed by 5 bases and V by 5 bases; bases with no gene match: 8. CDR3 length equals 14 residues. The CDR3 DNA is TGTGCCAGCAGCGCCGACAGGGTACGGACTGAAGCTTTCTTT. This codes for CASSADRVRTEAFF.

The genes are TRBV4-1 and TRBJ2-7; D gene uncertain. TRBJ2-5 matches the DNA end more closely, so the J call is doubtful. This CDR3 contains 15 residues. CDR1 and CDR2 from the germline V gene are MGHRA and YSYEKL. CDR3 in amino acids: CASSLGAGVWETQYF. The CDR3 region has the DNA TGCGCCAGCAGCCTCGGTGCTGGGGTTTGGGAGACCCAGTACTTC.

The chain links TRBV9 to TRBJ2-3; perhaps TRBD2 as D (6 bases). The CDR3 spans 14 residues. The germline CDR1 and CDR2 sequences are SGDLS and YYNGEE. The ends were cut back, 4 bases at V and 4 bases at J, with 13 bases in the middle. The CDR3 here is CASSRAGTSDTQYF. CDR3 nucleotides: TGTGCCAGCAGCCGAGCGGGCACCTCAGATACGCAGTATTTT.